The rows below give T cell receptor beta chains drawn from one sample of a study of beta chain features in type 1 diabetes. The assay was immunoSEQ multiplex PCR, and TCRdb's table has in-frame clones only and misses some. This sample has 400,000 to 500,000 clones, with 14% found just once. Input material: naive CD4+ T cells from blood. These receptors all stem from a man aged 30-40 years in good health. The CDR3 runs from the conserved cysteine through the conserved F or W. D genes are given only for firm matches. Rows may omit the clone size; those that give it use once, few, many or a size class.

v_gene: TRBV6-5; j_gene: TRBJ2-2; d_gene: -; abundance: -; CDR3aa: CALKKGELFF; CDR3nt: TGTGCCCTCAAGAAGGGGGAGCTGTTTTTT
v_gene: TRBV5-4; j_gene: TRBJ2-3; d_gene: TRBD2; abundance: -; CDR3aa: CASKGGPDTQYF; CDR3nt: TGTGCCAGTAAGGGAGGGCCAGATACGCAGTATTTT
v_gene: TRBV7-3; j_gene: TRBJ2-2; d_gene: -; abundance: -; CDR3aa: CASSLSRDTGELFF; CDR3nt: TGTGCCAGCAGCTTATCGCGGGATACCGGGGAGCTGTTTTTT
v_gene: TRBV27; j_gene: TRBJ2-1; d_gene: TRBD2; abundance: once; CDR3aa: CASSVSGGRYNEQFF; CDR3nt: TGTGCCAGCAGTGTTAGCGGGGGGAGGTACAATGAGCAGTTCTTC
v_gene: TRBV15; j_gene: TRBJ1-1; d_gene: -; abundance: -; CDR3aa: CATSRDSGMNTEAFF; CDR3nt: TGTGCCACCAGCAGAGATTCAGGGATGAACACTGAAGCTTTCTTT
v_gene: TRBV10-3; j_gene: TRBJ2-6; d_gene: TRBD1; abundance: -; CDR3aa: CAISRDSLSGANVLTF; CDR3nt: TGTGCCATCAGTAGGGACAGCTTATCTGGGGCCAACGTCCTGACTTTC
v_gene: TRBV4-3; j_gene: TRBJ1-2; d_gene: -; abundance: few; CDR3aa: CASSQGPSTAYGYTF; CDR3nt: TGCGCCAGCAGCCAAGGGCCGTCAACAGCCTATGGCTACACCTTC
v_gene: TRBV4-1; j_gene: TRBJ2-3; d_gene: TRBD1; abundance: few; CDR3aa: CASSRIIGTVDVTDTQYF; CDR3nt: TGCGCCAGCAGCCGGATTATTGGGACAGTTGATGTCACAGATACGCAGTATTTT
v_gene: TRBV2; j_gene: TRBJ2-7; d_gene: -; abundance: few; CDR3aa: CASRFRGGLYEQYF; CDR3nt: TGTGCCAGCAGATTCCGCGGCGGCTTATACGAGCAGTACTTC
v_gene: TRBV28; j_gene: TRBJ2-2; d_gene: TRBD1; abundance: -; CDR3aa: CASRLDRGRAGELFF; CDR3nt: TGTGCCAGCAGACTAGACAGGGGACGTGCCGGGGAGCTGTTTTTT
v_gene: TRBV29-1; j_gene: TRBJ2-6; d_gene: -; abundance: few; CDR3aa: CSVDGVLGSSGANVLTF; CDR3nt: TGCAGCGTTGATGGGGTATTGGGTTCCTCTGGGGCCAACGTCCTGACTTTC
v_gene: TRBV29-1; j_gene: TRBJ2-2; d_gene: -; abundance: few; CDR3aa: CSAMGLMTGELFF; CDR3nt: TGCAGCGCGATGGGGCTAATGACCGGGGAGCTGTTTTTT
v_gene: TRBV7-3; j_gene: TRBJ2-2; d_gene: TRBD2; abundance: -; CDR3aa: CASSFLAGNTGELFF; CDR3nt: TGTGCCAGCTCCTTCCTAGCGGGCAACACCGGGGAGCTGTTTTTT
v_gene: TRBV25-1; j_gene: TRBJ2-5; d_gene: -; abundance: few; CDR3aa: CASSGMGQETQYF; CDR3nt: TGTGCCAGCAGTGGGATGGGCCAAGAGACCCAGTACTTC
v_gene: TRBV9; j_gene: TRBJ1-6; d_gene: -; abundance: few; CDR3aa: CASSVRGFNSPLHF; CDR3nt: TGTGCCAGCAGCGTACGTGGTTTTAATTCACCCCTCCACTTT
v_gene: TRBV27; j_gene: TRBJ2-3; d_gene: TRBD2; abundance: few; CDR3aa: CASSFGTRASGRGQYF; CDR3nt: TGTGCCAGCAGTTTCGGGACTCGGGCTAGCGGGAGGGGACAGTATTTT
v_gene: TRBV10-3; j_gene: TRBJ1-1; d_gene: -; abundance: -; CDR3aa: CAIRTGLDTEAFF; CDR3nt: TGTGCCATCAGGACCGGGTTGGACACTGAAGCTTTCTTT
v_gene: TRBV9; j_gene: TRBJ1-6; d_gene: -; abundance: few; CDR3aa: CASSVAPRDRRGNSPLHF; CDR3nt: TGTGCCAGCAGCGTAGCCCCAAGGGACCGCCGGGGGAATTCACCCCTCCACTTT
v_gene: TRBV14; j_gene: TRBJ1-2; d_gene: TRBD1; abundance: few; CDR3aa: CASSPRQGDGYTF; CDR3nt: TGTGCCAGCAGCCCCCGACAGGGTGATGGCTACACCTTC
v_gene: TRBV5-4; j_gene: TRBJ2-2; d_gene: -; abundance: few; CDR3aa: CASSRADPRELFF; CDR3nt: TGTGCCAGCAGCCGAGCGGACCCCCGGGAGCTGTTTTTT
v_gene: TRBV30; j_gene: TRBJ2-5; d_gene: -; abundance: many; CDR3aa: CAWSVGATGTQYF; CDR3nt: TGTGCCTGGAGCGTAGGGGCAACGGGGACCCAGTACTTC
v_gene: TRBV7-2; j_gene: TRBJ2-3; d_gene: -; abundance: -; CDR3aa: CASSPPGAPGDTQYF; CDR3nt: TGTGCCAGCAGCCCTCCGGGGGCCCCGGGGGATACGCAGTATTTT
v_gene: TRBV14; j_gene: TRBJ2-1; d_gene: -; abundance: -; CDR3aa: CASSQERREQFF; CDR3nt: TGTGCCAGCAGCCAAGAGCGAAGGGAGCAGTTCTTC
v_gene: TRBV7-8; j_gene: TRBJ2-7; d_gene: -; abundance: few; CDR3aa: CASSSLPTRDAYEQYF; CDR3nt: TGTGCCAGCAGCTCCCTCCCCACTCGAGACGCCTACGAGCAGTACTTC
v_gene: TRBV29-1; j_gene: TRBJ2-5; d_gene: TRBD1; abundance: -; CDR3aa: CSVQTKDRAFRETQYF; CDR3nt: TGCAGCGTTCAGACTAAGGACAGGGCGTTTCGCGAGACCCAGTACTTC
v_gene: TRBV4-3; j_gene: TRBJ1-1; d_gene: -; abundance: few; CDR3aa: CASSQAGLGAEAFF; CDR3nt: TGCGCCAGCAGCCAAGCAGGACTTGGGGCTGAAGCTTTCTTT
v_gene: TRBV29-1; j_gene: TRBJ1-2; d_gene: TRBD1; abundance: -; CDR3aa: CSVARDSLTSNYGYTF; CDR3nt: TGCAGCGTTGCAAGGGACAGCTTGACCTCTAACTATGGCTACACCTTC
v_gene: TRBV6-1; j_gene: TRBJ2-7; d_gene: -; abundance: -; CDR3aa: CASSAGTPKFSYEQYF; CDR3nt: TGTGCCAGCAGTGCCGGGACGCCAAAATTCTCCTACGAGCAGTACTTC
v_gene: TRBV7-9; j_gene: TRBJ2-3; d_gene: TRBD2; abundance: -; CDR3aa: CASSLVVSGGTDTQYF; CDR3nt: TGTGCCAGCAGCTTAGTTGTCAGCGGGGGCACAGATACGCAGTATTTT
v_gene: TRBV27; j_gene: TRBJ2-5; d_gene: TRBD1; abundance: -; CDR3aa: CASSTWARGLGFQETQYF; CDR3nt: TGTGCCAGCAGTACTTGGGCCAGGGGGCTAGGATTCCAAGAGACCCAGTACTTC
v_gene: TRBV7-8; j_gene: TRBJ1-2; d_gene: -; abundance: few; CDR3aa: CASSLGGLGGYGYTF; CDR3nt: TGTGCCAGCAGCTTAGGAGGCCTGGGGGGTTACGGCTACACCTTC
v_gene: TRBV30; j_gene: TRBJ2-5; d_gene: TRBD2; abundance: -; CDR3aa: CAWSAGGLETQYF; CDR3nt: TGTGCCTGGAGCGCGGGGGGTTTAGAGACCCAGTACTTC
v_gene: TRBV7-2; j_gene: TRBJ2-3; d_gene: -; abundance: -; CDR3aa: CASSSYTSTDTQYF; CDR3nt: TGTGCCAGCAGCTCCTACACTTCCACAGATACGCAGTATTTT
v_gene: TRBV11-2; j_gene: TRBJ2-3; d_gene: -; abundance: few; CDR3aa: CASSLRTDTQYF; CDR3nt: TGTGCCAGCAGCCTACGCACAGATACGCAGTATTTT
v_gene: TRBV2; j_gene: TRBJ2-4; d_gene: TRBD2; abundance: few; CDR3aa: CASSEVGRADDIQYF; CDR3nt: TGTGCCAGCAGTGAAGTCGGGAGGGCCGACGACATTCAGTACTTC
v_gene: TRBV5-6; j_gene: TRBJ2-2; d_gene: -; abundance: -; CDR3aa: CASSLLGNTGELFF; CDR3nt: TGTGCCAGCAGCTTGTTGGGGAACACCGGGGAGCTGTTTTTT
v_gene: TRBV27; j_gene: TRBJ2-1; d_gene: -; abundance: -; CDR3aa: CASSLLGYNEQFF; CDR3nt: TGTGCCAGCAGTTTATTAGGCTACAATGAGCAGTTCTTC
v_gene: TRBV5-4; j_gene: TRBJ2-5; d_gene: -; abundance: -; CDR3aa: CASSLGTPPGTQYF; CDR3nt: TGTGCCAGCAGCTTGGGGACACCCCCGGGGACCCAGTACTTC
v_gene: TRBV11-2; j_gene: TRBJ1-5; d_gene: -; abundance: -; CDR3aa: CASSLESRQPQHF; CDR3nt: TGTGCCAGCAGCTTAGAATCACGGCAGCCCCAGCATTTT
v_gene: TRBV15; j_gene: TRBJ2-3; d_gene: TRBD2; abundance: few; CDR3aa: CATSTRLAGGPDTQYF; CDR3nt: TGTGCCACCAGCACCAGACTAGCGGGGGGGCCCGATACGCAGTATTTT
v_gene: TRBV12-5; j_gene: TRBJ1-4; d_gene: -; abundance: few; CDR3aa: CASGLGQQGGGEKLFF; CDR3nt: TGTGCTAGTGGTTTGGGACAACAAGGCGGGGGCGAAAAACTGTTTTTT
v_gene: TRBV4-1; j_gene: TRBJ2-1; d_gene: TRBD2; abundance: few; CDR3aa: CASKGKASGDNYNEQFF; CDR3nt: TGCGCCAGCAAAGGGAAGGCTAGCGGGGACAACTACAATGAGCAGTTCTTC